The 17 T cell receptor beta chains presented below share a single source sample, sequenced in a study of T cell changes during pregnancy in multiple sclerosis. The repertoire was sequenced with immunoSEQ multiplex PCR; TCRdb's copy has only in-frame clones and lacks some. The top ten clones hold about 3.8% of a sample with tens of thousands of clones, 70% to 90% of them seen once. The source material was CD8+ T cells from peripheral blood mononuclear cells, sampled in the third trimester of pregnancy. The receptors were gathered from a female donor with multiple sclerosis, enrolled in a pregnancy study.

V gene TRBV2 combines with J gene TRBJ1-1; 7 bases align to TRBD1. Germline trimming cut 9 bases from V and 7 bases from J; bases unmatched to any gene: 8. CDR3 size: 12 residues. Germline V CDR1 and CDR2: SNHLY, FYNNEI. The CDR3 sequence: CARSTGANEAFF. DNA for the CDR3: TGTGCCAGAAGTACAGGGGCGAATGAAGCTTTCTTT.

In nucleotides, the CDR3 is TGCGCCAGCAGAGACCAGGGGAGCACTGGGGCCAACGTCCTGACTTTC. Translated, it gives CASRDQGSTGANVLTF. The V call is TRBV5-1, the J call TRBJ2-6, with D maybe TRBD1 (6 bases). The CDR3 loop spans 16 amino acids. V lost 5 bases and J 2 bases, leaving 14 bases between the germline ends. Germline V CDR1 and CDR2: SGHRS, YFSETQ.

This chain uses TRBV4-3 with TRBJ2-1; 8 bases line up with TRBD1. J gave up 5 bases and V 6 bases, and 9 bases lay outside the gene matches. The CDR3 totals 15 residues. Germline V gene sequence: CDR1 LGHNA, CDR2 YSLEER. The CDR3 nucleotides read TGCGCCAGCAGTAAACAGGGGGATCGTGACAATGAGCAGTTCTTC. The encoded protein is CASSKQGDRDNEQFF.

The rearrangement links TRBV7-2 to TRBJ2-7, with D hard to call. Germline values: CDR1 SGHTA, CDR2 FQGNSA. The CDR3 sequence is 15 residues long. V lost 1 base and J lost 0, with 10 bases in between. CDR3 coding DNA: TGTGCCAGCAGCTTAGTGCCAGGAACCTCCTACGAGCAGTACTTC. This codes for CASSLVPGTSYEQYF. Supplemented by reference TRBV7-2 and TRBJ2-7, the full variable domain reads GAGVSQSPSNKVTEKGKDVELRCDPISGHTALYWYRQSLGQGLEFLIYFQGNSAPDKSGLPSDRFSAERTGGSVSTLTIQRTQQEDSAVYLCASSLVPGTSYEQYFGPGTRLTVT.

The V and J genes are TRBV29-1 and TRBJ2-7, with 8 bases lining up with TRBD1. CDR1 is SQVTM, CDR2 ANQGSEA, per germline. V dropped 5 bases and J dropped 3; count of bases not matched to a gene: 9. CDR3 size: 14 residues. This CDR3 reads CSVSTGGVDYEQYF. The DNA of the CDR3 is TGCAGCGTTTCCACAGGGGGAGTGGACTACGAGCAGTACTTC.

J is TRBJ2-1 and V is TRBV5-1; 11 bases agree with TRBD2. After removal of 2 bases from V and 4 bases from J, the junction contained 5 bases not matched to a gene. This CDR3 has 16 residues. Germline V gene data show CDR1 as SGHRS and CDR2 as YFSETQ. The CDR3 is CASSFPSGGSYNEQFF. The CDR3 nucleotides read TGCGCCAGCAGCTTCCCTAGCGGGGGGTCATACAATGAGCAGTTCTTC.

This chain links TRBV6-5 with TRBJ2-7; no reliable D call. V was cut by 10 bases and J by 5 bases, with 18 bases left in between. The CDR3 runs 13 residues. Germline CDR1 MNHEY, CDR2 SVGAGI. CDR3 sequence reads: CATTGTEAHEQYF. The CDR3, as DNA: TGTGCCACCACCGGAACTGAGGCCCACGAGCAGTACTTC.

This clone occurred once. The V and J genes are TRBV9 and TRBJ1-2, with 9 positions matching TRBD1. J lost 8 bases, V lost 3 bases, and 8 bases had no gene match. This CDR3 spans 14 amino acids. Germline assignment: CDR1 SGDLS and CDR2 YYNGEE. CDR3 sequence (DNA): TGTGCCAGCAGCGCGAACCGGGACAGGGTCGGCTACACCTTC. Translated, it gives CASSANRDRVGYTF.

The chain carries TRBV6-5 and TRBJ1-2, with D maybe TRBD1 (6 bases). Looked up from germline, CDR1 is MNHEY and CDR2 is SVGAGI. The CDR3 runs to 13 residues. The V gene lost 5 bases and the J gene lost 4 bases, with 11 bases spanning the gap. This CDR3 is CASSEGDVYGYTF. The CDR3 DNA follows: TGTGCCAGCAGTGAGGGGGATGTCTATGGCTACACCTTC.

The chain has TRBV9 and TRBJ1-2; 8 nucleotides agree with TRBD1. The V and J ends lost 3 bases and 6 bases, in that order; junction bases with no gene match: 7. The CDR3 runs to 14 residues. Germline V gives CDR1 SGDLS, CDR2 YYNGEE. The CDR3: CASSGTGTLNGYTF. CDR3 nucleotides: TGTGCCAGCAGCGGGACAGGGACTCTGAATGGCTACACCTTC.

This clone was seen more than once but under ten times. This chain connects TRBV2 to TRBJ2-6; D is unclear. The germline gives CDR1 SNHLY, CDR2 FYNNEI. The CDR3 covers 13 residues. Trimming removed 6 bases at V and 2 bases at J, with 5 bases between. The chain's CDR3 is CASRQAGANVLTF. The CDR3 DNA reads TGTGCCAGCAGGCAGGCTGGGGCCAACGTCCTGACTTTC.

The V gene is TRBV6-4, the J gene TRBJ2-1; D not certain. CDR3 length: 12 amino acids. Trimming left V 0 bases short and J 7 bases short, with 4 bases between. Germline CDR1 reads MRHNA; CDR2 reads SNTAGT. The CDR3 nucleotides are TGTGCCAGCAGTGACTCTGAGAATGAGCAGTTCTTC. Translating gives CASSDSENEQFF.

The chain combines TRBV9 with TRBJ1-6; TRBD1 is a possible D gene (6 bases). The CDR3 sequence is 16 residues long. Deletions cut 8 bases from V and 0 bases from J, with 15 bases between. CDR1 is SGDLS, CDR2 YYNGEE, per germline. The CDR3 DNA is TGTGCCAGTCACGCAGGGGATAGCTCCTATAATTCACCCCTCCACTTT. This encodes CASHAGDSSYNSPLHF.

The rearrangement links TRBV10-3 to TRBJ2-7; 7 bases match TRBD1. This CDR3 has 16 residues. V gave up 2 bases and J gave up 7 bases; unmatched junction bases: 14. Germline V gives CDR1 ENHRY, CDR2 SYGVKD. CDR3 sequence (DNA): TGTGCCATCAGTGAGGCCCCAGGGACAGAACCGGGGGAGCAGTACTTC. Translation gives CAISEAPGTEPGEQYF.

CDR3 residues: CASSQDTASLFNNEQFF. Here the CDR3 DNA reads TGTGCCAGCAGCCAAGATACGGCTAGCCTCTTTAACAATGAGCAGTTCTTC. V usage is TRBV4-2 and J usage is TRBJ2-1, with D tentatively TRBD2 (5 bases). The V gene lost 0 bases and the J gene lost 5 bases, with 17 bases spanning the gap. The CDR3 contains 17 residues. Germline V lookup: CDR1 LGHNA, CDR2 YNFKEQ.

The gene calls are TRBV11-2 and TRBJ1-5; no reliable D call. V was clipped by 1 base and J by 0 bases, with 10 bases between them. Germline V gene data show CDR1 as SGHAT and CDR2 as FQNNGV. The CDR3 is 16 amino acids. The chain's CDR3 is CASSLGPGSSNQPQHF. The CDR3 DNA sequence: TGTGCCAGCAGCTTAGGACCGGGATCTAGCAATCAGCCCCAGCATTTT.

This sequence joins TRBV10-2 and TRBJ2-5; 8 nucleotides agree with TRBD2. The CDR3 totals 15 residues. Trimming removed 2 bases from V and 2 bases from J; junction bases left unmatched: 4. Germline lookup yields CDR1 WSHSY and CDR2 SAAADI. This CDR3 is CASSERAGAQETQYF. CDR3 bases: TGCGCCAGCAGTGAGAGAGCGGGGGCACAAGAGACCCAGTACTTC.